Listed below are T cell receptor beta chains from one sample, sequenced in a study of blood T cell repertoires in COVID-19. The protocol was immunoSEQ multiplex PCR, while the TCRdb copy is restricted to in-frame clones and leaves out a portion. The sample carries 100,000 to 150,000 clones, 70% to 90% recorded once. Sequenced sample: peripheral blood. These receptors all stem from a woman of 80 years or more with acute or convalescent COVID-19. Both conserved end residues are part of each CDR3. D genes are given only for firm matches. The size of a clone is reported for some rows only, either as once, few or many, or as a class for expanded clones.

d_gene: -; abundance: -; j_gene: TRBJ1-6; v_gene: TRBV4-1; len: 14; CDR3nt: TGCGCCAGCAGCCAAGCCGACAGAGATTCACCCCTCCACTTT; CDR3aa: CASSQADRDSPLHF
d_gene: -; abundance: -; j_gene: TRBJ2-5; v_gene: TRBV28; len: 15; CDR3nt: TGTGCCAGCAGCCCCACGGGGTTGCCCGCTGAGACCCAGTACTTC; CDR3aa: CASSPTGLPAETQYF
d_gene: TRBD1; abundance: -; j_gene: TRBJ1-2; v_gene: TRBV10-3; len: 18; CDR3nt: TGTGCCATCAGTCCCCAGAGCGGGACAGGCCCCTTCCTCTATGGCTACACCTTC; CDR3aa: CAISPQSGTGPFLYGYTF
d_gene: TRBD1; abundance: -; j_gene: TRBJ2-1; v_gene: TRBV6-5; len: 14; CDR3nt: TGTGCCAGCTGCCGGGACAGGGTTAAGGGTGAGCAGTTCTTC; CDR3aa: CASCRDRVKGEQFF
d_gene: -; abundance: -; j_gene: TRBJ1-2; v_gene: TRBV29-1; len: 15; CDR3nt: TGCAGCGTTGAAGGGGCTCCCGGGACAATCTATGGCTACACCTTC; CDR3aa: CSVEGAPGTIYGYTF
d_gene: -; abundance: -; j_gene: TRBJ2-3; v_gene: TRBV13; len: 15; CDR3nt: TGTGCCAGCAGCTTGGGAGAGACGGCCGTGGATACGCAGTATTTT; CDR3aa: CASSLGETAVDTQYF
d_gene: -; abundance: -; j_gene: TRBJ2-6; v_gene: TRBV5-1; len: 15; CDR3nt: TGCGCCAGCAATCCTGGCTCATCTGGGGCCAACGTCCTGACTTTC; CDR3aa: CASNPGSSGANVLTF
d_gene: -; abundance: -; j_gene: TRBJ2-1; v_gene: TRBV5-4; len: 14; CDR3nt: TGTGCCAGTTCCGCGGGGAGGACCTACAATGAGCAGTTCTTC; CDR3aa: CASSAGRTYNEQFF
d_gene: TRBD1; abundance: -; j_gene: TRBJ2-2; v_gene: TRBV3-1/TRBV3-2; len: 16; CDR3nt: TGTGCCAGCAGCCAGCGGGACAGGGGGCGTACCGGGGAGCTGTTTTTT; CDR3aa: CASSQRDRGRTGELFF
d_gene: -; abundance: once; j_gene: TRBJ2-1; v_gene: TRBV10-3; len: 16; CDR3nt: TGTGCCATCAGTGGCGCTGAAGGGGCCTCCTACAATGAGCAGTTCTTC; CDR3aa: CAISGAEGASYNEQFF
d_gene: -; abundance: -; j_gene: TRBJ1-1; v_gene: TRBV9; len: 15; CDR3nt: TGTGCCAGCAGCACTCAGGGGTTTACGGACACTGAAGCTTTCTTT; CDR3aa: CASSTQGFTDTEAFF
d_gene: -; abundance: -; j_gene: TRBJ1-3; v_gene: TRBV6-5; len: 16; CDR3nt: TGTGCCAGCAGTTACCGTGCAGGCCCCTCTGGAAACACCATATATTTT; CDR3aa: CASSYRAGPSGNTIYF
d_gene: TRBD1; abundance: -; j_gene: TRBJ1-1; v_gene: TRBV11-1; len: 14; CDR3nt: TGTGCCAGCAGCTTTTCTCAGGGGGCCACTGAAGCTTTCTTT; CDR3aa: CASSFSQGATEAFF
d_gene: -; abundance: -; j_gene: TRBJ2-7; v_gene: TRBV6-1; len: 13; CDR3nt: TGTGCCAGCAGTGAACGGCAAACAGGGGAGCAGTACTTC; CDR3aa: CASSERQTGEQYF
d_gene: -; abundance: -; j_gene: TRBJ1-4; v_gene: TRBV4-3; len: 17; CDR3nt: TGCGCCAGCAGCCCTGCAAGGTCCCCGACACGCAATGAAAAACTGTTTTTT; CDR3aa: CASSPARSPTRNEKLFF
d_gene: -; abundance: -; j_gene: TRBJ1-1; v_gene: TRBV5-4; len: 14; CDR3nt: TGTGCCAGCAGCTGGGGGGGAATGAACACTGAAGCTTTCTTT; CDR3aa: CASSWGGMNTEAFF
d_gene: TRBD1; abundance: once; j_gene: TRBJ2-6; v_gene: TRBV28; len: 15; CDR3nt: TGTGCCAGCGGACAGGGGAAATCAGGGGCCAACGTCCTGACTTTC; CDR3aa: CASGQGKSGANVLTF
d_gene: TRBD1; abundance: -; j_gene: TRBJ1-2; v_gene: TRBV27; len: 16; CDR3nt: TGTGCCAGCAGTGCCTCAGGGACAGGGTTTAACTATGGCTACACCTTC; CDR3aa: CASSASGTGFNYGYTF
d_gene: -; abundance: once; j_gene: TRBJ2-3; v_gene: TRBV12-3/TRBV12-4; len: 11; CDR3nt: TGTGCCAGCAGTTTCAGAGATACGCAGTATTTT; CDR3aa: CASSFRDTQYF
d_gene: -; abundance: few; j_gene: TRBJ1-5; v_gene: TRBV1; len: 17; CDR3nt: TGCACCAGCAGCCAAGATCTAGCAGGGGGGAGAGATCAGCCCCAGCATTTT; CDR3aa: CTSSQDLAGGRDQPQHF
d_gene: -; abundance: -; j_gene: TRBJ1-2; v_gene: TRBV19; len: 13; CDR3nt: TGTGCCAGTAGTAGGGCAGGTGTCTATGGCTACACCTTC; CDR3aa: CASSRAGVYGYTF
d_gene: -; abundance: -; j_gene: TRBJ1-2; v_gene: TRBV4-2; len: 14; CDR3nt: TGTGCCAGCAGCCAAGACCCGGACAGTTATGGCTACACCTTC; CDR3aa: CASSQDPDSYGYTF
d_gene: -; abundance: -; j_gene: TRBJ1-1; v_gene: TRBV19; len: 11; CDR3nt: TGTGCCAGTAACTTCCAGGGAAAAGCTTTCTTT; CDR3aa: CASNFQGKAFF
d_gene: TRBD2; abundance: -; j_gene: TRBJ2-4; v_gene: TRBV29-1; len: 19; CDR3nt: TGCAGCGTTTCGCAGGCTAGCGGAACAAACTGGGGAGCCAAAAACATTCAGTACTTC; CDR3aa: CSVSQASGTNWGAKNIQYF
d_gene: TRBD1; abundance: -; j_gene: TRBJ1-2; v_gene: TRBV19; len: 12; CDR3nt: TGTGCCAGCCAAGACAGGGGGGTTGGCTACACCTTC; CDR3aa: CASQDRGVGYTF
d_gene: TRBD2; abundance: -; j_gene: TRBJ2-2; v_gene: TRBV9; len: 18; CDR3nt: TGTGCCAGCAGCGTAGATAAATCAAGCGGGGGGATCACCGGGGAGCTGTTTTTT; CDR3aa: CASSVDKSSGGITGELFF
d_gene: TRBD1; abundance: -; j_gene: TRBJ1-2; v_gene: TRBV4-1; len: 15; CDR3nt: TGCGCCAGCAGCCAAGGTCAAGGGGGCCTCTATGGCTACACCTTC; CDR3aa: CASSQGQGGLYGYTF
d_gene: TRBD1; abundance: -; j_gene: TRBJ1-2; v_gene: TRBV3-1/TRBV3-2; len: 12; CDR3nt: TGTGCCAGCAACACGCTACAGGGGACCTACACCTTC; CDR3aa: CASNTLQGTYTF
d_gene: TRBD2; abundance: -; j_gene: TRBJ2-7; v_gene: TRBV5-1; len: 15; CDR3nt: TGCGCCAGCAGCTTGGAGGCGGGAGAGCCCTACGAGCAGTACTTC; CDR3aa: CASSLEAGEPYEQYF
d_gene: -; abundance: -; j_gene: TRBJ1-2; v_gene: TRBV24-1; len: 13; CDR3nt: TGTGCCACCAGTGATTTTACAGGGAATGGCTACACCTTC; CDR3aa: CATSDFTGNGYTF
d_gene: TRBD1; abundance: -; j_gene: TRBJ2-1; v_gene: TRBV5-6; len: 16; CDR3nt: TGTGCCAGCAGACGGGGGACAGGGGGCCTCTACAATGAGCAGTTCTTC; CDR3aa: CASRRGTGGLYNEQFF
d_gene: TRBD2; abundance: -; j_gene: TRBJ2-3; v_gene: TRBV5-4; len: 18; CDR3nt: TGTGCCAGCAGCCGCACTAGCGGGGGGGCCAGGTGGACAGATACGCAGTATTTT; CDR3aa: CASSRTSGGARWTDTQYF
d_gene: -; abundance: -; j_gene: TRBJ2-7; v_gene: TRBV5-1; len: 15; CDR3nt: TGCGCCAGCAGCTCAGGGGGGACACTCGGCTACGAGCAGTACTTC; CDR3aa: CASSSGGTLGYEQYF
d_gene: TRBD1; abundance: -; j_gene: TRBJ2-5; v_gene: TRBV5-4; len: 13; CDR3nt: TGTGCCAGCAGCCCGGGACAGGGAGAGACCCAGTACTTC; CDR3aa: CASSPGQGETQYF
d_gene: TRBD1; abundance: -; j_gene: TRBJ1-1; v_gene: TRBV7-2; len: 15; CDR3nt: TGTGCCAGCAGCCCGAGACAGGGCGGGAACACTGAAGCTTTCTTT; CDR3aa: CASSPRQGGNTEAFF
d_gene: -; abundance: -; j_gene: TRBJ1-4; v_gene: TRBV4-3; len: 16; CDR3nt: TGCGCCAGCAGCCAAGCGTCGGCAGGTCTGGTTGAAAAACTGTTTTTT; CDR3aa: CASSQASAGLVEKLFF
d_gene: -; abundance: once; j_gene: TRBJ2-1; v_gene: TRBV20-1; len: 11; CDR3nt: TGCAGTGCTAGACTTTACAATGAGCAGTTCTTC; CDR3aa: CSARLYNEQFF
d_gene: -; abundance: -; j_gene: TRBJ1-1; v_gene: TRBV6-6; len: 12; CDR3nt: TGTGCCAGCAGTTACGACGGGTCTGAAGCTTTCTTT; CDR3aa: CASSYDGSEAFF
d_gene: -; abundance: -; j_gene: TRBJ1-3; v_gene: TRBV6-4; len: 16; CDR3nt: TGTGCCAGCAATCCCTGGGGTGGCAGGGTAGGAAACACCATATATTTT; CDR3aa: CASNPWGGRVGNTIYF
d_gene: -; abundance: -; j_gene: TRBJ2-7; v_gene: TRBV12-3/TRBV12-4; len: 12; CDR3nt: TGTGCCAGCAGTTTATCTAGGATCGAGCAGTACTTC; CDR3aa: CASSLSRIEQYF
d_gene: TRBD2; abundance: -; j_gene: TRBJ2-1; v_gene: TRBV4-2; len: 16; CDR3nt: TGTGCCAGCAGCCAAGATAGGCGCGGGGGCTACAATGAGCAGTTCTTC; CDR3aa: CASSQDRRGGYNEQFF
d_gene: -; abundance: -; j_gene: TRBJ1-5; v_gene: TRBV6-5; len: 14; CDR3nt: TGTGCCAGCAGCCGCATTGCAGGGTTTCAGCCCCAGCATTTT; CDR3aa: CASSRIAGFQPQHF